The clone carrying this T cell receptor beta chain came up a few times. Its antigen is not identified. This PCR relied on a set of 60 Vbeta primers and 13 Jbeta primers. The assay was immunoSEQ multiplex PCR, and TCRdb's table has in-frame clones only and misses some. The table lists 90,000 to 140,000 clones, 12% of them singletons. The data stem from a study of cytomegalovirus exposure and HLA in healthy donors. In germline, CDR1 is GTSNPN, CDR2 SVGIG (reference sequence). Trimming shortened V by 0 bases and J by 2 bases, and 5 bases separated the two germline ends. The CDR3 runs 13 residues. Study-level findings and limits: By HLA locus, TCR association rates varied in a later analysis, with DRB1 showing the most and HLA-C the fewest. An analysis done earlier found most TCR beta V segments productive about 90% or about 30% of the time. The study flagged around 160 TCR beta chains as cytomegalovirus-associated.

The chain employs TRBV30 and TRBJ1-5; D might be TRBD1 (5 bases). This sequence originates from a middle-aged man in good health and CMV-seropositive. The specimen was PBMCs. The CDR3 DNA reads TGTGCCTGGAGTGTAGGGGGCAATCAGCCCCAGCATTTT. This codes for CAWSVGGNQPQHF.